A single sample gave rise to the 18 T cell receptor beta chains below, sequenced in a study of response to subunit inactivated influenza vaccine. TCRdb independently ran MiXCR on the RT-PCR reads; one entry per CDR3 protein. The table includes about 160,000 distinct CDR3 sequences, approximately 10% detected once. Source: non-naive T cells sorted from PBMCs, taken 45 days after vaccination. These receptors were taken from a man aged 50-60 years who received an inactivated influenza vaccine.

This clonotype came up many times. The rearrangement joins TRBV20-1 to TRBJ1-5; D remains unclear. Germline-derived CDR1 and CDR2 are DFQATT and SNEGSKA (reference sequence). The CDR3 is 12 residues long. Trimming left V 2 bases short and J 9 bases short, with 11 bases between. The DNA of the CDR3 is TGCAGTGCTAGAAGAGGCTCCGGGCCCCAGCATTTT. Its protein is CSARRGSGPQHF.

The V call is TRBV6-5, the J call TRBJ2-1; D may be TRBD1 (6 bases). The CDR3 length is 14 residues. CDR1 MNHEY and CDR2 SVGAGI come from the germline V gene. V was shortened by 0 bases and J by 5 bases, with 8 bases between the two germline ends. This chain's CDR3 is CASSYSGTHNEQFF. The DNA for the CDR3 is TGTGCCAGCAGTTACTCAGGGACACACAATGAGCAGTTCTTC.

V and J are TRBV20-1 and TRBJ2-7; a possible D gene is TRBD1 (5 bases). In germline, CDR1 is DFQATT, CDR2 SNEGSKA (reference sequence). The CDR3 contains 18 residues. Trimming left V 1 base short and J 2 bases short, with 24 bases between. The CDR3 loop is CSARGQRFMGLQAYEQYF. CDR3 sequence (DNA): TGCAGTGCTAGAGGACAACGATTTATGGGGCTACAGGCCTACGAGCAGTACTTC.

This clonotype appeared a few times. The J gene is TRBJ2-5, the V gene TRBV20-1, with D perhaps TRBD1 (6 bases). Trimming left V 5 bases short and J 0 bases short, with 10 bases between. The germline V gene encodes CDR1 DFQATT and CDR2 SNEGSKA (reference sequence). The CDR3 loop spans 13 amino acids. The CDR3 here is CSADGTNQETQYF. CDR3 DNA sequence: TGCAGTGCTGACGGGACAAACCAAGAGACCCAGTACTTC.

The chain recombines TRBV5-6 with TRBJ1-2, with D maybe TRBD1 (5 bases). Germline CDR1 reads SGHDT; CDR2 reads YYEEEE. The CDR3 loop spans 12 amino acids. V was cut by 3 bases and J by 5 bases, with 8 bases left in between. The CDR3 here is CASSSGHYGYTF. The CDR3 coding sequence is TGTGCCAGCAGCTCAGGACATTATGGCTACACCTTC.

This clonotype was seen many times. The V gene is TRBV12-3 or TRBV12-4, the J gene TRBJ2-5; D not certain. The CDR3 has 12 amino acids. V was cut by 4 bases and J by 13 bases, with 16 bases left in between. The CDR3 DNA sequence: TGTGCCAGCAGTTCGACTCCCTGGAAATCGTACTTC. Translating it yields CASSSTPWKSYF.

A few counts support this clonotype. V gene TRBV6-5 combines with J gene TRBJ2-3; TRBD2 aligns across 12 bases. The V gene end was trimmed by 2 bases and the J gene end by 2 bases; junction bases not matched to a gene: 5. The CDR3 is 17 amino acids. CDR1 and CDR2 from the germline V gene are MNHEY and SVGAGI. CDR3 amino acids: CASSYGASGRDTDTQYF. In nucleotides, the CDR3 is TGTGCCAGCAGTTACGGGGCTAGCGGGAGGGACACAGATACGCAGTATTTT.

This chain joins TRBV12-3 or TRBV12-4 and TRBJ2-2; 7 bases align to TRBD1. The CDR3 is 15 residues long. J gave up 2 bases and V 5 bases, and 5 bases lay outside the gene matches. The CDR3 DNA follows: TGTGCCAGCAGTCCCGGGACAGTTAACACCGGGGAGCTGTTTTTT. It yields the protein CASSPGTVNTGELFF.

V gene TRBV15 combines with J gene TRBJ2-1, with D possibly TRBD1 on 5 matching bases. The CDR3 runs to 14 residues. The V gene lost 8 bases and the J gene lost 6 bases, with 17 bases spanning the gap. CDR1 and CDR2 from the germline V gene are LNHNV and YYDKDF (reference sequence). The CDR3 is CATGMVGQGNEQFF. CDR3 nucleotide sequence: TGTGCCACCGGTATGGTGGGGCAGGGCAATGAGCAGTTCTTC.

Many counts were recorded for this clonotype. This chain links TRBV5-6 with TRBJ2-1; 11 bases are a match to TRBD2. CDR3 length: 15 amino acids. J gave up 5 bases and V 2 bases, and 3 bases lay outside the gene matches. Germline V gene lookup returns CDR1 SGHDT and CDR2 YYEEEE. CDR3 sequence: CASSFGTSGNNEQFF. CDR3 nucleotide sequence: TGTGCCAGCAGCTTCGGGACTAGCGGAAACAATGAGCAGTTCTTC.

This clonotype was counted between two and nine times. For the CDR3, the DNA is TGTGCCAGCAGCTGGGACAGTAACTATGGCTACACCTTC. Its translation: CASSWDSNYGYTF. The genes are TRBV7-2 and TRBJ1-2, with TRBD1 matching over 7 bases. CDR1 SGHTA and CDR2 FQGNSA come from the germline V gene. The J segment lost 1 base and the V segment lost 4 bases, leaving 0 bases of the junction unmatched. The CDR3 runs to 13 residues. Together with reference TRBV7-2 and TRBJ1-2, the CDR3 gives the full variable domain: GAGVSQSPSNKVTEKGKDVELRCDPISGHTALYWYRQSLGQGLEFLIYFQGNSAPDKSGLPSDRFSAERTGGSVSTLTIQRTQQEDSAVYLCASSWDSNYGYTFGSGTRLTVV.

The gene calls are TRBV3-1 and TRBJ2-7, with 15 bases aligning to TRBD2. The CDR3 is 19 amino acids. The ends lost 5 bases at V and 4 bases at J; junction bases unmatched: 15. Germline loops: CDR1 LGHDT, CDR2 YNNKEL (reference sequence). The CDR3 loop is CASSGRGQGGTSGRYEQYF. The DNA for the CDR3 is TGTGCCAGCAGCGGACGAGGACAGGGGGGGACTAGCGGGAGGTACGAGCAGTACTTC.

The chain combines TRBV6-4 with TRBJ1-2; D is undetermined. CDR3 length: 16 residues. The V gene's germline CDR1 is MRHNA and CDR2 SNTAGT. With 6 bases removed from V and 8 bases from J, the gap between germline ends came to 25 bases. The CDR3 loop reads CASSLLGQERGRGYTF. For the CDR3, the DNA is TGTGCCAGCAGCCTCTTGGGTCAGGAGCGCGGTAGGGGCTACACCTTC.

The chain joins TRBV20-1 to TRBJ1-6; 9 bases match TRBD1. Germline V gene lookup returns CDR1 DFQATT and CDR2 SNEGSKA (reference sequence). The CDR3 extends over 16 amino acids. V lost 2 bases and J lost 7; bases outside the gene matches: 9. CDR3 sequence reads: CSARPETGGRNSPLHF. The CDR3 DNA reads TGCAGTGCTAGACCAGAGACAGGGGGTCGCAATTCACCCCTCCACTTT.

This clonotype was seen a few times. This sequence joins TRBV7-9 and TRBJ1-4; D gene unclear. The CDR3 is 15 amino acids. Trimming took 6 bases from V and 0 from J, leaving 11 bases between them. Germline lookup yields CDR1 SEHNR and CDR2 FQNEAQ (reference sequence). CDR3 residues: CASSYNGATNEKLFF. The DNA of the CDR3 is TGTGCCAGCAGTTACAACGGTGCAACTAATGAAAAACTGTTTTTT.

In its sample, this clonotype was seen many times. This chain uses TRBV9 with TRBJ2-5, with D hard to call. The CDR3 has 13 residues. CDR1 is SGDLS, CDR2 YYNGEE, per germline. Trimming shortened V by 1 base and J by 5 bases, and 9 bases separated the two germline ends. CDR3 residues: CASSVSREETQYF. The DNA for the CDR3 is TGTGCCAGCAGCGTATCCCGAGAGGAGACCCAGTACTTC.

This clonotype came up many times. CDR3 region: CASSLVLGGTDTQYF. CDR3 coding DNA: TGTGCCAGCAGCTTGGTATTAGGCGGGACAGATACGCAGTATTTT. The chain has TRBV7-9 and TRBJ2-3; the D gene is possibly TRBD2 (5 bases). Trimming removed 3 bases from V and 3 bases from J, with 13 bases in between. The CDR3 contains 15 residues. Germline V gene lookup returns CDR1 SEHNR and CDR2 FQNEAQ (reference sequence).

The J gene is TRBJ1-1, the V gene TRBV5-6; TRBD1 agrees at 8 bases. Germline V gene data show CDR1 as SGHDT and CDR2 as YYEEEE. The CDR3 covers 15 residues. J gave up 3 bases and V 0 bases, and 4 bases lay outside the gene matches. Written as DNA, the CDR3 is TGTGCCAGCAGCTTGGTCCAGGGGGCGGACACTGAAGCTTTCTTT. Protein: CASSLVQGADTEAFF.